One and the same sample provided the 10 T cell receptor beta chains below, sequenced in a study of blood T cells in healthy people across ages. Then a second PCR, running roughly 7 to 11 cycles, was carried out with a sample-barcoded 5' primer and a J-beta primer mix. TCRdb analysed the 5' RACE reads with MiXCR anew, one entry per CDR3 protein. The sample lists approximately 700,000 distinct CDR3 sequences, about 30% occurring once. Sequenced input: blood. These receptors came from a woman aged 80 or older in good health.

In its sample, this clonotype was seen many times. The rearrangement links TRBV20-1 to TRBJ2-7; D tentatively fits TRBD1 or TRBD2 (5 bases each). This CDR3 has 16 amino acids. Germline CDR1 DFQATT, CDR2 SNEGSKA (reference sequence). Trimming stripped 3 bases from V and 1 base from J, with 19 bases between. CDR3 sequence (DNA): TGCAGTGCTAGCCGCCCAGGTGGGGGTCCATCCTACGAGCAGTACTTC. The encoded protein is CSASRPGGGPSYEQYF.

This chain uses TRBV18 with TRBJ1-2; 8 nucleotides agree with TRBD1. The CDR3 has 14 amino acids. CDR1 and CDR2 (germline): KGHSH, LQKENI. The V gene end was trimmed by 3 bases and the J gene end by 8 bases; junction bases not matched to a gene: 8. The CDR3: CASSPVTGEVGYTF. CDR3 DNA: TGTGCCAGCTCACCTGTGACAGGGGAAGTAGGCTACACCTTC.

Worth noting for this clonotype: This may be a read error: a much more frequent sequence differs by one nucleotide. The rearrangement joins TRBV6-5 to TRBJ2-7; TRBD1 aligns across 9 bases. Germline-derived CDR1 and CDR2 are MNHEY and SVGAGI. The length of the CDR3 is 16 residues. CDR3 nucleotides: TGTGCCTGCAGTTACCGAGAGACAGGGGGTTCCTACGAGCAGTACTTC. It translates to CACSYRETGGSYEQYF.

The J gene is TRBJ1-1, the V gene TRBV20-1; D gene unclear. Between the trimmed V and J ends, which lost 6 bases and 10 bases, there was a span of 15 bases. Germline values: CDR1 DFQATT, CDR2 SNEGSKA (reference sequence). This CDR3 is built from 11 residues. CDR3 DNA: TGCAGTGCCTCTCCGAGGATTGTAGCTTTCTTT. This sequence encodes CSASPRIVAFF.

V gene TRBV7-2 combines with J gene TRBJ2-7, with D uncertain. Germline CDR1 reads SGHTA; CDR2 reads FQGNSA. The CDR3 has 16 amino acids. The germline V and J ends were trimmed by 1 base and 5 bases, with 18 bases remaining between them. The CDR3 DNA is TGTGCCAGCAGCTTAGGATATCGGTCACAGTCTCACGAGCAGTACTTC. Amino acids: CASSLGYRSQSHEQYF.

The chain carries TRBV29-1 and TRBJ1-1; TRBD1 matches at 7 bases. CDR3 length: 12 amino acids. Germline CDR1 SQVTM, CDR2 ANQGSEA. V shed 6 bases and J 6 bases; nucleotides not matched to a gene: 7. In DNA form, the CDR3 reads TGCAGCGTCGGAGACAGGGACGCTGAAGCTTTCTTT. Its protein product is CSVGDRDAEAFF.

In the case of this clonotype: A much more abundant neighbour one base away suggests this may be a read error. J is TRBJ1-2 and V is TRBV25-1; the match to TRBD1 covers 7 bases. CDR3 size: 14 residues. The germline gives CDR1 MGHDK, CDR2 SYGVNS. The CDR3 DNA reads TGTACCAGCAGGGGGGCGAGGGCAAACTATGGCTACACCTTC. Protein: CTSRGARANYGYTF.

J is TRBJ1-2 and V is TRBV6-2 or TRBV6-3; D uncertain. V dropped 2 bases and J dropped 4 bases, with 8 bases sitting between them. The CDR3 is made up of 13 amino acids. Germline CDR1 MNHEY, CDR2 SVGEGT. CDR3 DNA sequence: TGTGCCAGCAGTTACGAAGCCCGCTATGGCTACACCTTC. This sequence encodes CASSYEARYGYTF.

The chain uses TRBV7-2 and TRBJ2-4; possibly TRBD1 for D (5 bases). The V gene lost 0 bases and the J gene lost 0 bases, with 9 bases spanning the gap. The CDR3 contains 16 residues. Germline values: CDR1 SGHTA, CDR2 FQGNSA. The CDR3 here is CASSLAETAAKNIQYF. The CDR3 nucleotides read TGTGCCAGCAGCTTAGCGGAGACAGCAGCCAAAAACATTCAGTACTTC.

V gene TRBV5-1 combines with J gene TRBJ1-4, with 7 bases aligning to TRBD1. The CDR3 runs 14 residues. The germline V gene encodes CDR1 SGHRS and CDR2 YFSETQ. Trimming at V came to 2 bases and at J to 9 bases, leaving 7 bases not matched to a gene. Written as DNA, the CDR3 is TGCGCCAGCAGCTTATCGACAGGGACGAAAAAACTGTTTTTT. Protein product: CASSLSTGTKKLFF.